Below are 11 T cell receptor beta chains sequenced from a single sample in a study of blood T cell repertoires in COVID-19. Assay: immunoSEQ multiplex PCR; the TCRdb copy retains only in-frame clones and omits some. Seen here are 300,000 to 400,000 clones, more than 75% observed once, and the top ten hold over 2%. The sequencing input was peripheral blood. Receptors originate from a woman aged 60-70 years with COVID-19, enrolled during active disease.

The genes are TRBV23-1 and TRBJ2-7; 8 bases agree with TRBD1. TRBV23-1 is an open reading frame, and its role is uncertain. The CDR3 covers 14 residues. V gave up 4 bases and J gave up 5 bases; unmatched junction bases: 7. CDR3 in amino acids: CASSRWTGSDEQYF. The CDR3 bases are TGCGCCAGCAGTCGTTGGACAGGGAGCGACGAGCAGTACTTC.

The V gene is TRBV5-1, the J gene TRBJ2-2, with TRBD2 identical over 7 bases. Germline V gene lookup returns CDR1 SGHRS and CDR2 YFSETQ. This CDR3 comprises 16 residues. Trimming cost V 5 bases and J 5 bases; bases outside gene matches: 12. This chain's CDR3 is CASSLDGQGGTGELFF. As DNA, the CDR3 is TGCGCCAGCAGTCTGGATGGGCAGGGAGGGACCGGGGAGCTGTTTTTT.

DNA of the CDR3: TGTGCCAGCAGTCCGCCGGGACAATCTGTTGAAGCTTTCTTT. Translated, it gives CASSPPGQSVEAFF. The chain is built from TRBV27 and TRBJ1-1; a weak D match, TRBD1 (6 bases). V gave up 5 bases and J gave up 7 bases, with 17 bases separating them. Germline assignment: CDR1 MNHEY and CDR2 SMNVEV (reference sequence). The CDR3 is 14 residues long.

The genes are TRBV15 and TRBJ2-3, with TRBD2 matching 9 bases. CDR3 length: 15 amino acids. CDR1 is LNHNV and CDR2 is YYDKDF in the germline V gene (reference sequence). Trimming at V came to 5 bases and at J to 6 bases, leaving 9 bases not matched to a gene. The CDR3 DNA reads TGTGCCACCAGCTCCAGGGTAGCGGGGGCTGATACGCAGTATTTT. Translation: CATSSRVAGADTQYF.

The chain carries TRBV6-5 and TRBJ2-5; the D is unclear. The CDR3 consists of 12 residues. V was shortened by 8 bases and J by 0 bases, with 7 bases between the two germline ends. Germline V gene sequence: CDR1 MNHEY, CDR2 SVGAGI. The DNA for the CDR3 is TGTGCCAGCGCCCGGTACCAAGAGACCCAGTACTTC. Translation: CASARYQETQYF.

About this clone: Other DNA sequences in the same sample also yield this CDR3. The rearrangement joins TRBV18 to TRBJ2-2; 8 nucleotides align to TRBD1. This CDR3 comprises 15 residues. CDR1 and CDR2 from the germline V gene are KGHSH and LQKENI. V lost 2 bases, J lost 2 bases, and 1 base stayed unmatched. The CDR3 region has the DNA TGTGCCAGCTCACCAGGGACAGGAAACACCGGGGAGCTGTTTTTT. Its translation is CASSPGTGNTGELFF. Variable domain in full (rest from reference TRBV18 and TRBJ2-2): NAGVMQNPRHLVRRRGQEARLRCSPMKGHSHVYWYRQLPEEGLKFMVYLQKENIIDESGMPKERFSAEFPKEGPSILRIQQVVRGDSAAYFCASSPGTGNTGELFFGEGSRLTVL.

The V call is TRBV6-2 or TRBV6-3, the J call TRBJ1-2; TRBD1 might be the D (5 bases). CDR1 is MNHEY, CDR2 SVGEGT, per germline. Trimming pared 2 bases from V and 4 bases from J, leaving 20 bases between. CDR3 length: 17 residues. This CDR3 reads CASSYGGDRGAGYGYTF. CDR3 DNA sequence: TGTGCCAGCAGTTACGGCGGGGACCGAGGGGCAGGCTATGGCTACACCTTC.

The chain links TRBV5-6 to TRBJ2-7; 7 bases match TRBD1. The CDR3 extends over 14 amino acids. Looked up from germline, CDR1 is SGHDT and CDR2 is YYEEEE. Losses at the gene ends were 0 bases for V and 5 bases for J; bases not matched to a gene: 5. CDR3 sequence reads: CASSLAVGQDEQYF. The CDR3 DNA sequence: TGTGCCAGCAGCTTGGCCGTAGGACAGGACGAGCAGTACTTC.

This rearrangement joins TRBV3-1 (or the pseudogene TRBV3-2) to TRBJ1-2; 9 bases line up with TRBD1. The J segment lost 8 bases and the V segment lost 6 bases, leaving 13 bases of the junction unmatched. CDR3 length: 15 amino acids. Looked up from germline, CDR1 is LGHDT and CDR2 is YNNKEL (reference sequence). The DNA of the CDR3 is TGTGCCAGCAGACATCGAACAGGGGGCCGTGGCGGCTACACCTTC. It yields the protein CASRHRTGGRGGYTF.

This clone was recorded a few times. The genes are TRBV7-8 and TRBJ2-1, with no clear D. The CDR3 sequence is 11 residues long. Looked up from germline, CDR1 is SGHVS and CDR2 is FQNEAQ. Trimming removed 3 bases from V and 6 bases from J, with 3 bases in between. In DNA form, the CDR3 reads TGTGCCAGCAGCTTGAGCAATGAGCAGTTCTTC. Translated: CASSLSNEQFF.

This chain joins TRBV7-9 and TRBJ2-5; maybe TRBD1 (6 bases). The CDR3 is 14 residues long. The V gene's germline CDR1 is SEHNR and CDR2 FQNEAQ (reference sequence). Trimming stripped 1 base from V and 5 bases from J, with 11 bases between. For the CDR3, the DNA is TGTGCCAGCAGCTTAGTCGGGCAGGGGGAGACCCAGTACTTC. Amino acid sequence: CASSLVGQGETQYF.